This TCR beta chain was identified during a study of CD8 T cells in Susac syndrome (dated by TCRdb to about 2019). The study in broad terms: Whether CD8+ T cell activation and differentiation in Susac syndrome was antigen driven was tested using repertoire sequencing. Clonality of the CD8+ T cell repertoire was compared between 11 to 12 healthy donors, approximately 14 Susac syndrome patients and 15 multiple sclerosis patients.

In regard to this clonotype: Its antigen remains undetermined. Base qualities are not recorded, but no much larger clone differs from it by a single base.

Points the paper makes about the study in general: The study acknowledged that relatively few individuals were included in the TCR sequencing and HLA analysis.

RNA was extracted using the RNeasy kit, and roughly 0.5 to 1 microgram was reverse transcribed with random hexamers. The immunoSEQ multiplex PCR assay, which covers 54 Vbeta and 13 Jbeta segments, was used to amplify TCR beta CDR3 regions. PCR amplification bias was corrected using a synthetic template baseline for primer optimization and computational correction. In the authors' own workflow: Reads were annotated to V, D and J genes according to IMGT and were analyzed with immunoSEQ Analyzer, with only productive sequences retained. Clonality was computed as one minus Shannon entropy normalized by log2 of the number of productive unique sequences. For each patient and control, public and private clones were evaluated within the 100 most prevalent clones. Clones were defined as Susac-specific when absent from the healthy and MS cohorts, from over a thousand published viral clones and from other ImmuneACCESS disease sequences. TCRdb trimmed the raw reads at Q25, called clones with MiXCR and kept productive beta chains. Entries that share a CDR3 protein sequence are merged under the most common genes and DNA. These V and J calls derive from TCRdb rather than the authors' analysis. This sample holds 400,000 to 550,000 distinct CDR3 sequences; approximately 85% were observed only once. The ten top clones hold about 0.12% of the sample.

The CDR3 runs 15 amino acids, cysteine and phenylalanine included. The CDR3 DNA has 45 bases and is translated from base 1. V and J lose 0 bases and 8 bases, and a span of 15 bases separates them. Based on the germline V gene, the CDR1 and CDR2 sequences are SGHDT and YYEEEE. Peripheral blood CD8+ and CD4+ T cells from healthy donors, Susac syndrome patients and multiple sclerosis patients were profiled by high-throughput TCR beta sequencing. The multiple sclerosis controls were treatment-naive patients who had stable or active relapsing-remitting disease and met the revised McDonald criteria. Bulk CD8+ and CD4+ T cells were purified magnetically by negative isolation, whereas CD8+ TEMRA cells were enriched by FACS. Blood was drawn into EDTA tubes, processed within 24 hours, and PBMCs were isolated by density gradient centrifugation. PBMCs intended for TCR sequencing were cryopreserved in liquid nitrogen and were subsequently thawed in a 37 degrees C water bath. A purity of at least 90% was achieved for sorted or isolated CD4+, CD8+ and CD8+ TEMRA cells.

The rearranged chain carries TRBV5-6 and TRBJ2-1, with TRBD2 tentatively as D gene (5 bases match). The sequence came from a human donor with multiple sclerosis. Sequencing used CD8+ T cells from PBMCs. The CDR3: CASSLEGVGWDEQFF. The DNA sequence reads TGTGCCAGCAGCTTGGAGGGAGTAGGCTGGGATGAGCAGTTCTTC. Extended through the reference TRBV5-6 and TRBJ2-1 proteins, this CDR3 yields the full variable domain: DAGVTQSPTHLIKTRGQQVTLRCSPKSGHDTVSWYQQALGQGPQFIFQYYEEEERQRGNFPDRFSGHQFPNYSSELNVNALLLGDSALYLCASSLEGVGWDEQFFGPGTRLTVL.